This T cell receptor beta chain was recovered during a study of molecular identifiers for immune sequencing clone quantification (dated by TCRdb to between 2018 and 2020). Describing the broader study: For a replicate experiment, RNA from approximately 20,000 or 100,000 naive CD8 T cells was divided into five aliquots, of which four were sequenced. This methods study used CD8 T cells to benchmark TCR RNA copy counting and molecular-identifier clustering-based TCR repertoire sequencing (MIDCIRS). Points the paper makes about the study in general: Roughly 3 recovered TCR RNA copies per cell were obtained by modeling, versus around 10 by digital PCR, implying a capture efficiency of 25% to 30%. Even against a background of about a million naive CD8 T cells, spiked-in Jurkat TCR RNA amounting to a single cell's worth was reported to be detectable. Highly expanded clone sizes could be underestimated because identical TCR molecules may share a barcode. In CMV-specific effector cells, over 99% of molecules were held by clones above 20 RNA copies, whereas under 1% of molecules were held by such clones in naive cells. Naive libraries contained spiked-in Jurkat TCR RNA (around ten copies' worth), which is not part of the donor repertoire. When barcode sub-clustering was left out, chimeric consensus sequences inflated TCR diversity, with chimeras reaching as high as 47%.

Libraries of naive CD8 T cells were built from anywhere between about 17,000 and 1,000,000 sorted cells, with 10%, 30% or 50% of the purified RNA used. Naive CD8 T cells, defined as CD8+CD4-CCR7+CD45RA+, were FACS-sorted into RLT Plus buffer on a BD FACSAria II. Detection sensitivity was tested by spiking Jurkat RNA equal to ten or so TCR copies' worth into samples containing roughly 17,000-1,100,000 naive CD8 T cells. Enrichment of CD8 T cells was performed with RosetteSep CD8+ T Cell Enrichment Cocktail and Ficoll-Paque, after which ACK red cell lysis was carried out. V is pared back by 3 bases and J by 4 bases, with 10 bases lying between the germline termini. There are 13 amino acids in the CDR3, from cysteine to phenylalanine inclusive. CDR3 DNA is the only sequence kept; it has 39 bases, read in frame from the first base. Based on the germline V gene (reference sequence), the CDR1 and CDR2 sequences are MNHEY and SMNVEV.

Libraries were prepared through PCR. TCRdb lists the instrument as NextSeq 500. Preparation of bulk TCR libraries followed a previously described approach, with the TCR primers listed in Table S5. Purification of total RNA was performed with the Qiagen AllPrep DNA/RNA kit. Before analysis, reads from multiple sequencing runs of one library were combined. The original methods were these. Reads were retained only if an exact TCR constant sequence was present, and the retained reads were trimmed to 150 nt and grouped according to their 12-nt molecular barcodes. Reads within each barcode group were sub-clustered using a 15% Levenshtein threshold, and quality-weighted consensus sequences were constructed for each RNA molecule. Non-functional sequences were discarded, and so were lower-count sequences lying one edit away from another sequence. Based on a fit of two negative binomial distributions, barcode sub-clusters having less than 20% of the maximum read count were discarded. TCRdb redid the processing of the public reads, applying fastp at Q25 and MiXCR, and retained in-frame beta chains. CDR3 protein duplicates are merged, each entry listing the most common genes and DNA. It is TCRdb's table, rather than the study itself, that gives the V and J calls and clone size. This sample lists approximately 93,000 distinct CDR3 sequences; 20% to 30% were detected once. The ten largest clones represent about 0.8% of the sample.

To note about this clonotype: This clone's antigen is unknown. No qualities accompany the bases; no much larger clone lies one base away.

This TCR derives from a human donor in good health. Some libraries in this study had Jurkat cell RNA spiked in. The rearrangement combines TRBV27 with TRBJ2-7; no confident D gene assignment can be made. Sequenced input: naive CD8+ T cells from blood, with Jurkat cell RNA spiked in. The cell subset or site label on this specimen signifies: FACS-sorted CD8+CD4-CCR7+CD45RA+ naive T cells. The CDR3 protein sequence reads: CASSFGPIYEQYF. The sequence in DNA is TGTGCCAGCAGTTTTGGGCCCATATACGAGCAGTACTTC.